The following is a TCR beta chain sequence with its context. The antigen remains unidentified. The PCR made use of 60 Vbeta and 13 Jbeta primers. Measured with immunoSEQ multiplex PCR; TCRdb has only the in-frame clones, and not every one. The table has about 92,000 clones, over 75% seen once; the top ten hold less than 9.5%. These data originate in a study of cytomegalovirus exposure and HLA in healthy donors. The study, taken as a whole, reports: Earlier results showed most TCR beta V segments being productive about 87% or about 30% of the time. Across HLA loci, a later analysis found differing TCR association rates, with DRB1 most and HLA-C fewest. Researchers reported in a later analysis that a missense DCLRE1C variant was tied to TCR beta V- and J-gene trimming. The analysis excluded some indistinguishable V segments, including TRBV6-2 and TRBV6-3.

CDR1 is LGHNA, CDR2 YNFKEQ, per germline. J gave up 8 bases and V 0 bases, and 5 bases lay outside the gene matches. The CDR3 has 15 residues. The TCR sequence derives from a man aged 50 to 60 in good health and CMV-seropositive. Sequencing input: PBMCs. The V call is TRBV4-2, the J call TRBJ2-4; 9 positions agree with TRBD2. This CDR3 reads CASSQESLAGHIQYF. The CDR3 nucleotides read TGTGCCAGCAGCCAAGAGTCCCTAGCGGGGCACATTCAGTACTTC.